Given below is one T cell receptor beta chain in context. Its antigen is unknown. This sample was included in a study of cytomegalovirus exposure and HLA in healthy donors. Study results and limitations: Published work reported that the classifier diagnosed cytomegalovirus status with high specificity and sensitivity.

The CDR3 consists of 14 residues. Germline CDR1 is SGHRS and CDR2 is YFSETQ. The ends were cut back, 0 bases at V and 3 bases at J, with 10 bases in the middle. The PCR employed 60 Vbeta primers together with 13 Jbeta primers. Sequencing used immunoSEQ multiplex PCR; TCRdb keeps in-frame clones, though not all of them. The sample includes some 66,000 clones, roughly 80% of them seen just once. The clonotype was recovered from a woman in her 30s in good health and CMV-seronegative. This sequence joins TRBV5-1 and TRBJ2-7, with D perhaps matching TRBD2 (5 bases). The sequenced sample was PBMCs. The CDR3 sequence is CASSLAGISYEQYF. Written as DNA, the CDR3 is TGCGCCAGCAGCTTGGCGGGGATTAGCTACGAGCAGTACTTC.